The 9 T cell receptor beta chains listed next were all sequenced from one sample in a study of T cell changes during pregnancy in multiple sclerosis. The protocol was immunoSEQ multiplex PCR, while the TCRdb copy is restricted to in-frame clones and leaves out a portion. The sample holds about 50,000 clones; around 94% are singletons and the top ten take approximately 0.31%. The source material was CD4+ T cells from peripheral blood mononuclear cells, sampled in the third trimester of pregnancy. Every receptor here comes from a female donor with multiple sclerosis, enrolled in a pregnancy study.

CDR3 DNA: TGTGCCAGCAGCTTAGTCGGGGGTGATGAAGCTTTCTTT. Translating gives CASSLVGGDEAFF. This chain uses TRBV7-9 with TRBJ1-1; maybe TRBD1 (5 bases). The CDR3 runs 13 residues. The ends were cut back, 1 base at V and 7 bases at J, with 10 bases in the middle. Germline V CDR1 and CDR2: SEHNR, FQNEAQ (reference sequence).

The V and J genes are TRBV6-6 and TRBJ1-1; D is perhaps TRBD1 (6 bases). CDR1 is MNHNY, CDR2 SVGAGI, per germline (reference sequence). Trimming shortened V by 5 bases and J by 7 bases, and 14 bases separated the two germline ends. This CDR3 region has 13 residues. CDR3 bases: TGTGCCAGCAGTCGAGGGGGGGCAGGTGAAGCTTTCTTT. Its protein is CASSRGGAGEAFF.

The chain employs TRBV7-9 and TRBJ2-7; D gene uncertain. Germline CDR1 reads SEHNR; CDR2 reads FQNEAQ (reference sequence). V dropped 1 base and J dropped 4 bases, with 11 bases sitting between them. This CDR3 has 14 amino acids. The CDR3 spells CASSLGAYLYEQYF. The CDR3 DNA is TGTGCCAGCAGCTTAGGGGCCTACTTATACGAGCAGTACTTC.

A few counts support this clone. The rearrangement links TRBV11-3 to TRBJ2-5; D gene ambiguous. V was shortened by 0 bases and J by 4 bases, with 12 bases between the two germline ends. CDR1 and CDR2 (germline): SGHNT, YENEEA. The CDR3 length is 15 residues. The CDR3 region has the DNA TGTGCCAGCAGCTTAGATCCACTTAGAGGAGAGACCCAGTACTTC. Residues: CASSLDPLRGETQYF.

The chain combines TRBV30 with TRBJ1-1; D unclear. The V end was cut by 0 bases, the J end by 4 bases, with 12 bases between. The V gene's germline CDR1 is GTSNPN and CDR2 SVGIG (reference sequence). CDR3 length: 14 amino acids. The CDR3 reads CAWSVQPGSTEAFF. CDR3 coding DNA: TGTGCCTGGAGTGTACAGCCGGGGAGCACTGAAGCTTTCTTT.

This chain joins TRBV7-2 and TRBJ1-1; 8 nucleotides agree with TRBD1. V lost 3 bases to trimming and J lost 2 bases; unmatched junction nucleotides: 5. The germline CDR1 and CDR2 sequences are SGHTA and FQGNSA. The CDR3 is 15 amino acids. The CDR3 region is CASSFFGQGNTEAFF. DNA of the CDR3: TGTGCCAGCAGCTTCTTCGGACAGGGAAACACTGAAGCTTTCTTT. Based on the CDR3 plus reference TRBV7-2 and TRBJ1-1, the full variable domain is GAGVSQSPSNKVTEKGKDVELRCDPISGHTALYWYRQSLGQGLEFLIYFQGNSAPDKSGLPSDRFSAERTGGSVSTLTIQRTQQEDSAVYLCASSFFGQGNTEAFFGQGTRLTVV.

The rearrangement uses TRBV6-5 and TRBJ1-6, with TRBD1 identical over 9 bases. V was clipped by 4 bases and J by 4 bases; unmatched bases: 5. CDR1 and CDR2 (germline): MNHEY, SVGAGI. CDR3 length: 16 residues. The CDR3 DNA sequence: TGTGCCAGCAGTTTACAGGGGGCCGAATATAATTCACCCCTCCACTTT. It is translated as CASSLQGAEYNSPLHF.

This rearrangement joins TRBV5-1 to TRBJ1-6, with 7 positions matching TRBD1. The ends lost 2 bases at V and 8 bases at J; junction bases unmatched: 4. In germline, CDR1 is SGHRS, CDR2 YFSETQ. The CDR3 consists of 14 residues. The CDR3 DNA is TGCGCCAGCAGCTTACAGGGGTTCGATTCACCCCTCCACTTT. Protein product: CASSLQGFDSPLHF.

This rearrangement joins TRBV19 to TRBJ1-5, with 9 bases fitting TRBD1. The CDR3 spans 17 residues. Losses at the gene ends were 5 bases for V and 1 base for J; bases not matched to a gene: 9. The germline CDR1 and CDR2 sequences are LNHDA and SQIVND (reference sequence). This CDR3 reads CASSVHRTGASNQPQHF. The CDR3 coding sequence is TGTGCCAGTAGTGTCCATCGGACAGGGGCCAGCAATCAGCCCCAGCATTTT.